Below are 26 T cell receptor beta chains sequenced from a single sample in a study of OX40 agonist ivuxolimab in advanced cancers. This table comes from immunoSEQ multiplex PCR, and its TCRdb copy is limited to in-frame clones, with some not included. The profile shows about 92,000 clones, about nine tenths of them singletons. Sequenced material: CD4+ or CD8+ T cells sorted from blood, taken in a trial of the OX40 agonist ivuxolimab. Receptors were obtained from an adult with an advanced solid tumor such as melanoma, head and neck, liver or kidney cancer.

The V gene is TRBV19, the J gene TRBJ2-5; 7 nucleotides line up with TRBD1. CDR1 is LNHDA and CDR2 is SQIVND in the germline V gene (reference sequence). Germline trimming cut 5 bases from V and 2 bases from J; bases unmatched to any gene: 5. The CDR3 has 14 amino acids. The CDR3 DNA follows: TGTGCCAGTAGTCCATTGACAGGGCAAGAGACCCAGTACTTC. It yields the protein CASSPLTGQETQYF.

The chain carries TRBV11-2 and TRBJ2-1, with D possibly TRBD1 on 6 matching bases. The germline V gene has CDR1 SGHAT and CDR2 FQNNGV. The V end lost 5 bases, the J end lost 4 bases, and 15 bases lay between the germline ends. There are 15 residues in the CDR3. The DNA of the CDR3 is TGTGCCAGCAGCCCCCCGGGACAACCGTACAATGAGCAGTTCTTC. This translates into CASSPPGQPYNEQFF.

The chain employs TRBV6-6 and TRBJ2-3; tentatively, D is TRBD2 (7 bases). Germline-derived CDR1 and CDR2 are MNHNY and SVGAGI (reference sequence). The CDR3 loop spans 15 amino acids. The V end was cut by 6 bases, the J end by 2 bases, with 15 bases between. CDR3 coding DNA: TGTGCCAGCAGCTGGGGGGGGCACGTCACAGATACGCAGTATTTT. Encoded protein: CASSWGGHVTDTQYF.

The chain has TRBV7-2 and TRBJ2-5, with a possible D match to TRBD1 (5 bases). V gave up 7 bases and J gave up 1 base, with 13 bases separating them. This CDR3 has 14 residues. Germline lookup yields CDR1 SGHTA and CDR2 FQGNSA. The CDR3 DNA is TGTGCCAGCATCCGTTCAGGGATCCAAGAGACCCAGTACTTC. Protein product: CASIRSGIQETQYF.

The J gene is TRBJ2-6, the V gene TRBV19; 7 nucleotides line up with TRBD2. V lost 9 bases, J lost 0 bases, and 17 bases stayed unmatched. CDR3 length: 19 amino acids. The V gene's germline CDR1 is LNHDA and CDR2 SQIVND (reference sequence). The CDR3 loop reads CASRWGGPGPASGANVLTF. CDR3 DNA sequence: TGTGCCAGCCGATGGGGGGGACCGGGTCCGGCCTCTGGGGCCAACGTCCTGACTTTC. The entire variable domain, with the rest obtained from reference TRBV19 and TRBJ2-6, is as follows: DGGITQSPKYLFRKEGQNVTLSCEQNLNHDAMYWYRQDPGQGLRLIYYSQIVNDFQKGDIAEGYSVSREKKESFPLTVTSAQKNPTAFYLCASRWGGPGPASGANVLTFGAGSRLTVL.

This chain connects TRBV15 to TRBJ1-6, with a possible D match to TRBD1 (5 bases). The length of the CDR3 is 16 residues. The V gene's germline CDR1 is LNHNV and CDR2 YYDKDF (reference sequence). The V gene lost 3 bases and the J gene lost 10 bases, with 19 bases spanning the gap. The CDR3 DNA reads as TGTGCCACCAGCAGGCGGGGTACAGGCGGGGGGTCACCCCTCCACTTT. It translates to CATSRRGTGGGSPLHF.

V gene TRBV29-1 combines with J gene TRBJ2-7, with D possibly being TRBD1 or TRBD2 (6 bases each). Deletions cut 3 bases from V and 9 bases from J, with 21 bases between. Per the germline V gene, CDR1 is SQVTM and CDR2 is ANQGSEA. The CDR3 covers 14 residues. This chain's CDR3 is CSVDWPQVGGLQYF. The CDR3 DNA follows: TGCAGCGTTGACTGGCCTCAGGTGGGGGGCTTGCAGTACTTC.

This rearrangement joins TRBV9 to TRBJ2-3, with 8 bases matching TRBD2. The V and J ends lost 3 bases and 7 bases, in that order; junction bases with no gene match: 10. Per germline, CDR1 SGDLS and CDR2 YYNGEE. The CDR3 runs to 15 residues. The CDR3 DNA follows: TGTGCCAGCAGCGGTAGCGGGATCGGGCCTTATACGCAGTATTTT. This codes for CASSGSGIGPYTQYF. Drawing the rest from reference TRBV9 and TRBJ2-3, the complete variable domain is DSGVTQTPKHLITATGQRVTLRCSPRSGDLSVYWYQQSLDQGLQFLIQYYNGEERAKGNILERFSAQQFPDLHSELNLSSLELGDSALYFCASSGSGIGPYTQYFGPGTRLTVL.

The gene calls are TRBV10-3 and TRBJ1-5, with no clear D. Trimming left V 0 bases short and J 4 bases short, with 7 bases between. The germline CDR1 and CDR2 sequences are ENHRY and SYGVKD. There are 14 residues in the CDR3. The CDR3 protein is CAISESSGNQPQHF. CDR3 DNA: TGTGCCATCAGTGAGTCTTCGGGGAATCAGCCCCAGCATTTT.

This chain uses TRBV7-9 with TRBJ2-5; TRBD2 aligns across 15 bases. The CDR3 covers 19 residues. With V trimmed by 5 bases and J by 5 bases, 15 bases remained unmatched. Germline lookup yields CDR1 SEHNR and CDR2 FQNEAQ (reference sequence). This CDR3 is CASSQGLAGGTSSGETQYF. In DNA form, the CDR3 reads TGTGCCAGCAGCCAAGGACTAGCGGGAGGGACGAGCTCTGGTGAGACCCAGTACTTC.

This chain links TRBV9 with TRBJ2-2, with TRBD1 identical over 8 bases. The CDR3 is made up of 17 amino acids. Germline loops: CDR1 SGDLS, CDR2 YYNGEE. V dropped 0 bases and J dropped 9; count of bases not matched to a gene: 13. The CDR3, as DNA: TGTGCCAGCAGCGTAGGGGGGGCTGGACAGGGCCATTGGGAGCTGTTTTTT. Residues: CASSVGGAGQGHWELFF.

The chain joins TRBV21-1 to TRBJ2-4; no DNA check was done on the table's D call, TRBD2. TRBV21-1 is described as a pseudogene. This CDR3 region has 17 residues. The CDR3 coding sequence is TGTGCCAGCAGCCCCCTAGCGGGAGAACTAGCCAAAAACATTCAGTACTTC. This sequence encodes CASSPLAGELAKNIQYF.

The chain has TRBV28 and TRBJ2-3, with D tentatively TRBD1 (6 bases). CDR1 and CDR2 (germline): MDHEN, SYDVKM. V was shortened by 7 bases and J by 4 bases, with 15 bases between the two germline ends. This CDR3 contains 14 residues. The CDR3 protein is CASNVGGDPDTQYF. The CDR3 DNA sequence: TGTGCCAGCAATGTAGGGGGAGATCCAGATACGCAGTATTTT.

The chain combines TRBV5-4 with TRBJ1-2; a possible D gene is TRBD1 (6 bases). Germline V gives CDR1 SGHNT, CDR2 YYREEE (reference sequence). Trimming removed 4 bases from V and 6 bases from J, with 13 bases in between. This CDR3 comprises 13 residues. Here the CDR3 reads CASSRRQEHGYTF. The CDR3 nucleotides are TGTGCCAGCAGCCGACGACAGGAACATGGCTACACCTTC. The full variable domain, rest sourced from reference TRBV5-4 and TRBJ1-2, is ETGVTQSPTHLIKTRGQQVTLRCSSQSGHNTVSWYQQALGQGPQFIFQYYREEENGRGNFPPRFSGLQFPNYSSELNVNALELDDSALYLCASSRRQEHGYTFGSGTRLTVV.

The chain recombines TRBV5-6 with TRBJ1-2; 9 nucleotides match TRBD1. Germline-derived CDR1 and CDR2 are SGHDT and YYEEEE. V gave up 2 bases and J gave up 9 bases; unmatched junction bases: 5. The CDR3 consists of 13 residues. CDR3 in DNA: TGTGCCAGCAGCTTTGGGGGGACAGGGCGCTACACCTTC. Translating gives CASSFGGTGRYTF.

V usage is TRBV9 and J usage is TRBJ2-1; D is unclear. The CDR3 length is 15 residues. V lost 0 bases to trimming and J lost 0 bases, with 7 bases between them. Germline V gene lookup returns CDR1 SGDLS and CDR2 YYNGEE. CDR3 in amino acids: CASSVDGNSYNEQFF. CDR3 coding DNA: TGTGCCAGCAGCGTAGACGGCAACTCCTACAATGAGCAGTTCTTC.

This chain uses TRBV5-1 with TRBJ1-2; tentatively, D is TRBD1 (6 bases). This CDR3 contains 15 residues. CDR1 is SGHRS and CDR2 is YFSETQ in the germline V gene. The germline V and J ends were trimmed by 0 bases and 4 bases, with 13 bases remaining between them. The DNA for the CDR3 is TGCGCCAGCAGCTTGGGGAGTTTGGGGGCCTATGGCTACACCTTC. This codes for CASSLGSLGAYGYTF.

The rearrangement uses TRBV7-8 and TRBJ1-1; 8 positions match TRBD1. After removal of 6 bases from V and 2 bases from J, the junction contained 5 bases not matched to a gene. Germline V lookup: CDR1 SGHVS, CDR2 FQNEAQ. The CDR3 is made up of 14 amino acids. This CDR3 is CASSWTGRNTEAFF. The CDR3 coding sequence is TGTGCCAGCAGTTGGACAGGGCGAAACACTGAAGCTTTCTTT. Drawing the rest from reference TRBV7-8 and TRBJ1-1, the complete variable domain is GAGVSQSPRYKVAKRGQDVALRCDPISGHVSLFWYQQALGQGPEFLTYFQNEAQLDKSGLPSDRFFAERPEGSVSTLKIQRTQQEDSAVYLCASSWTGRNTEAFFGQGTRLTVV.

This clone was counted a few times. The genes are TRBV5-1 and TRBJ2-1; 12 bases fit TRBD2. CDR1 and CDR2 (germline): SGHRS, YFSETQ. V dropped 3 bases and J dropped 4; count of bases not matched to a gene: 2. The CDR3 runs 15 residues. The chain's CDR3 is CASSWTSGKYNEQFF. The CDR3 region has the DNA TGCGCCAGCAGCTGGACTAGCGGGAAGTACAATGAGCAGTTCTTC.

The rearrangement uses TRBV10-3 and TRBJ2-1; a weak D match, TRBD2 (5 bases). Trimming cost V 0 bases and J 6 bases, with 12 bases left between them. The CDR3 totals 15 residues. Germline lookup yields CDR1 ENHRY and CDR2 SYGVKD. The CDR3 nucleotides read TGTGCCATCAGTGAGTCTGAGGGAGTAGGCAATGAGCAGTTCTTC. It codes for CAISESEGVGNEQFF.

The rearrangement joins TRBV9 to TRBJ2-7, with D perhaps given as TRBD1 or TRBD2 (5 bases each). Per the germline V gene, CDR1 is SGDLS and CDR2 is YYNGEE. V was cut by 5 bases and J by 5 bases, with 17 bases left in between. This CDR3 has 14 amino acids. In nucleotides, the CDR3 is TGTGCCAGCAGTCCGGGACGAAGTAAAAACGAGCAGTACTTC. This gives the protein CASSPGRSKNEQYF. Supplemented by reference TRBV9 and TRBJ2-7, the full variable domain reads DSGVTQTPKHLITATGQRVTLRCSPRSGDLSVYWYQQSLDQGLQFLIQYYNGEERAKGNILERFSAQQFPDLHSELNLSSLELGDSALYFCASSPGRSKNEQYFGPGTRLTVT.

The chain joins TRBV11-3 to TRBJ2-2, with 10 bases aligning to TRBD1. After removal of 5 bases from V and 5 bases from J, the junction contained 5 bases not matched to a gene. Germline CDR1 and CDR2: SGHNT and YENEEA. The CDR3 extends over 15 amino acids. The CDR3 coding sequence is TGTGCCAGCAGCACGACAGGGGGCCGAACCGGGGAGCTGTTTTTT. It is translated as CASSTTGGRTGELFF. The complete variable domain, with remaining parts taken from reference TRBV11-3 and TRBJ2-2, reads EAGVVQSPRYKIIEKKQPVAFWCNPISGHNTLYWYLQNLGQGPELLIRYENEEAVDDSQLPKDRFSAERLKGVDSTLKIQPAELGDSAVYLCASSTTGGRTGELFFGEGSRLTVL.

This chain joins TRBV7-2 and TRBJ2-2; D call uncertain. CDR3 length: 15 amino acids. Trimming pared 5 bases from V and 1 base from J, leaving 11 bases between. Germline-derived CDR1 and CDR2 are SGHTA and FQGNSA. The DNA of the CDR3 is TGTGCCAGCAGCCCTTTTCGAGGGAACACCGGGGAGCTGTTTTTT. Encoded protein: CASSPFRGNTGELFF. Based on the CDR3 plus reference TRBV7-2 and TRBJ2-2, the full variable domain is GAGVSQSPSNKVTEKGKDVELRCDPISGHTALYWYRQSLGQGLEFLIYFQGNSAPDKSGLPSDRFSAERTGGSVSTLTIQRTQQEDSAVYLCASSPFRGNTGELFFGEGSRLTVL.

The V call is TRBV7-8, the J call TRBJ2-2, with 12 bases aligning to TRBD2. The CDR3 is 17 amino acids. Looked up from germline, CDR1 is SGHVS and CDR2 is FQNEAQ. Germline trimming cut 7 bases from V and 2 bases from J; bases unmatched to any gene: 8. CDR3 DNA: TGTGCCAGCAACAGGGTTGGACTAGCGGGAAACACCGGGGAGCTGTTTTTT. This codes for CASNRVGLAGNTGELFF.

This chain uses TRBV29-1 with TRBJ1-1, with D unresolved. This CDR3 contains 12 residues. Germline V gene sequence: CDR1 SQVTM, CDR2 ANQGSEA. Between the trimmed V and J ends, which lost 6 bases and 4 bases, there was a span of 12 bases. The DNA for the CDR3 is TGCAGCGTGGCGGGTCGTAGCACTGAAGCTTTCTTT. Translation: CSVAGRSTEAFF.

The V and J genes are TRBV20-1 and TRBJ1-2; D remains ambiguous. V gave up 6 bases and J gave up 5 bases, with 7 bases separating them. Germline V gene data show CDR1 as DFQATT and CDR2 as SNEGSKA (reference sequence). The CDR3 length is 10 residues. The CDR3 is CSAKSYGYTF. Here the CDR3 DNA reads TGCAGTGCAAAGAGTTATGGCTACACCTTC.